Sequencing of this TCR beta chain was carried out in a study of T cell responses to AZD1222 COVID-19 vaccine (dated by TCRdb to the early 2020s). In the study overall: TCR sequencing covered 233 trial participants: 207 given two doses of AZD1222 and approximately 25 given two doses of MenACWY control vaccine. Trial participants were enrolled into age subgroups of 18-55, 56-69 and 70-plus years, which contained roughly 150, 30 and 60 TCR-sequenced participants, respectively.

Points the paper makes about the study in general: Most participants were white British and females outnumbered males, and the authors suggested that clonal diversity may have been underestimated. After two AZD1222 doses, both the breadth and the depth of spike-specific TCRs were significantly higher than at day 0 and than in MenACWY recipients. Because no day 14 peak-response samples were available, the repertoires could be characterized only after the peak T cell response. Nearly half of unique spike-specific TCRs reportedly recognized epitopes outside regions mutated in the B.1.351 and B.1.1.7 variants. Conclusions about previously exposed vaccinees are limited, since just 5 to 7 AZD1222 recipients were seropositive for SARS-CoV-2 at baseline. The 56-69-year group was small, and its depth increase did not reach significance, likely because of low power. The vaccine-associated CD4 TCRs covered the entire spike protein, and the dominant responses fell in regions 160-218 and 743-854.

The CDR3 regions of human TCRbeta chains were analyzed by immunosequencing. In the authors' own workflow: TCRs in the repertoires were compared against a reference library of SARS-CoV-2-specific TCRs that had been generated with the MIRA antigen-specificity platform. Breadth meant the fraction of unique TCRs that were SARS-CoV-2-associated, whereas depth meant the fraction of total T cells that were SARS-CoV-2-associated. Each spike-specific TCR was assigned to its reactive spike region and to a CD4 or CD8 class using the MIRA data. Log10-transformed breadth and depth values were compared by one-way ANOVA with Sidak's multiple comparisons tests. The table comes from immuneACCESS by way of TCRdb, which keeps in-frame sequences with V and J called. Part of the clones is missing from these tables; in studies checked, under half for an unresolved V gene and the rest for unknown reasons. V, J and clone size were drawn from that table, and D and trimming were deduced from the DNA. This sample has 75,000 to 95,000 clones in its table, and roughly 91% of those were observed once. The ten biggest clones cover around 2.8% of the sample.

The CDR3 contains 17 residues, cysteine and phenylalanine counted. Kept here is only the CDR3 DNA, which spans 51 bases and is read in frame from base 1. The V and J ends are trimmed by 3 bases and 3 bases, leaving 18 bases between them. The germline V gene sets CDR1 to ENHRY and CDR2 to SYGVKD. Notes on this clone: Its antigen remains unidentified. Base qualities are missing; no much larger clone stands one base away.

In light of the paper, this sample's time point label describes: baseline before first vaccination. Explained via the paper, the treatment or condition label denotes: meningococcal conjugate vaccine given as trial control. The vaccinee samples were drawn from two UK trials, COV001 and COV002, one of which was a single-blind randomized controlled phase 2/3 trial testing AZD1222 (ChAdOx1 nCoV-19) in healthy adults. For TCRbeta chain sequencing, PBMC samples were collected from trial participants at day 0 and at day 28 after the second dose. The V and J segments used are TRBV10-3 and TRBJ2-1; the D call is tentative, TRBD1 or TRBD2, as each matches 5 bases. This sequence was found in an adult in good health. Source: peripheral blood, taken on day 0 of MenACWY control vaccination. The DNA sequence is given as TGTGCCATCAGTGATGGGGGTACCGCATCACTCTACAATGAGCAGTTCTTC. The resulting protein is CAISDGGTASLYNEQFF.